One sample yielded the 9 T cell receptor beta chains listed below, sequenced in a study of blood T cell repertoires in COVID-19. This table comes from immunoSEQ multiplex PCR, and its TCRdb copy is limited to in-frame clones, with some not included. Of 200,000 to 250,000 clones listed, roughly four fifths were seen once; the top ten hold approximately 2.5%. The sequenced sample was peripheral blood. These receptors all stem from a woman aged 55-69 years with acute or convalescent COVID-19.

DNA for the CDR3: TGTGCTAGTGGTTTGGGACCGGGACAGGGAACCTACGAGCAGTACTTC. Its protein product is CASGLGPGQGTYEQYF. The rearrangement joins TRBV12-5 to TRBJ2-7; TRBD1 matches 9 bases. In germline, CDR1 is LGHNT, CDR2 FRNRAP. The V segment lost 1 base and the J segment 2 bases; nucleotides outside the gene matches: 6. The CDR3 extends over 16 amino acids.

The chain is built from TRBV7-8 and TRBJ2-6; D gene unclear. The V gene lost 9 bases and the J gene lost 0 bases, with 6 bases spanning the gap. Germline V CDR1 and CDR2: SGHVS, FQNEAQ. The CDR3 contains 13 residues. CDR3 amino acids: CASGPSGANVLTF. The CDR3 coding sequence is TGTGCCAGTGGCCCCTCTGGGGCCAACGTCCTGACTTTC.

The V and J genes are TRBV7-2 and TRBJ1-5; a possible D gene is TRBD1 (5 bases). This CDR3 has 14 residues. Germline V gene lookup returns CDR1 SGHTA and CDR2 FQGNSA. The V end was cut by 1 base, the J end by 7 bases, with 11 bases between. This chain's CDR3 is CASSLGRGWQPQHF. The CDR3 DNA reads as TGTGCCAGCAGCTTAGGTCGGGGGTGGCAGCCCCAGCATTTT.

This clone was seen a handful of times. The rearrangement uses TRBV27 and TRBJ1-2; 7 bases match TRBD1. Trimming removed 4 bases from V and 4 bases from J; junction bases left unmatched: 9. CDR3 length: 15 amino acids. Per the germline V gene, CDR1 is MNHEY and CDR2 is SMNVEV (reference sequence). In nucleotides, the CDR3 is TGTGCCAGCAGTTCCGGCGACAGGGTTGGCTATGGCTACACCTTC. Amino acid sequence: CASSSGDRVGYGYTF.

The DNA for the CDR3 is TGTGCCAGCAGCTTGCGCCAGGGATACGAGCAGTACTTC. It specifies CASSLRQGYEQYF. The chain employs TRBV7-2 and TRBJ2-7, with D maybe TRBD1 (5 bases). Trimming cost V 3 bases and J 4 bases, with 10 bases left between them. CDR1 and CDR2 from the germline V gene are SGHTA and FQGNSA. The CDR3 spans 13 residues. The full variable domain, with the rest looked up from reference TRBV7-2 and TRBJ2-7, is GAGVSQSPSNKVTEKGKDVELRCDPISGHTALYWYRQSLGQGLEFLIYFQGNSAPDKSGLPSDRFSAERTGGSVSTLTIQRTQQEDSAVYLCASSLRQGYEQYFGPGTRLTVT.

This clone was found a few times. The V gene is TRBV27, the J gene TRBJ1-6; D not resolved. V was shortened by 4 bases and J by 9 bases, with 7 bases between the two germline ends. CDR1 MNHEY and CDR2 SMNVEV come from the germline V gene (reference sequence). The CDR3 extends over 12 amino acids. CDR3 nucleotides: TGTGCCAGCAGTTCTACTTCTTCACCCCTCCACTTT. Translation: CASSSTSSPLHF.

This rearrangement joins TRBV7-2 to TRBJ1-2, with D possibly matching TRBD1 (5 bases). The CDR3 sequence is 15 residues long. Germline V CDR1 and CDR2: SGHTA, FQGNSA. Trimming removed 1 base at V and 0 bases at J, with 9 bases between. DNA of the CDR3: TGTGCCAGCAGCTTAGTGCAGGGCACTAACTATGGCTACACCTTC. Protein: CASSLVQGTNYGYTF.

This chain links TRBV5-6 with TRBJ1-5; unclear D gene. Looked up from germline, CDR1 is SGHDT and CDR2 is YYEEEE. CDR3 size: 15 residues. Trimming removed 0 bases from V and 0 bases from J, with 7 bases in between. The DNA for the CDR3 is TGTGCCAGCAGCTTGGACAGTAATAGCAATCAGCCCCAGCATTTT. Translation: CASSLDSNSNQPQHF.

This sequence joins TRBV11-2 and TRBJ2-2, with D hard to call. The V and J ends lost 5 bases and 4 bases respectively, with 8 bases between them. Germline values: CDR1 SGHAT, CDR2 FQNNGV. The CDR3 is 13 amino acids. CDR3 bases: TGTGCCAGCAGCCTAGTGAGCACCGGGGAGCTGTTTTTT. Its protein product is CASSLVSTGELFF.